Listed here are 4 T cell receptor beta chains from one sample, sequenced in a study of CD8 T cells in ankylosing spondylitis. TCRdb redid the calling of the 5' RACE reads with MiXCR, one entry per CDR3 protein. This sample has 800,000 to 900,000 distinct CDR3 sequences; about 12% occur once, and the top ten carry 0.45% to 0.6%. Points from the study as a whole: Ankylosing spondylitis blood seemed to carry a telltale TCR beta motif made of fewer than 10 highly homologous variants.

No cognate antigen is known for these TCRs. The material sequenced was blood, either unsorted or a sorted T cell fraction (not recorded which). The receptors stem from a male donor with ankylosing spondylitis.

The rearrangement links TRBV5-1 to TRBJ2-3; 11 nucleotides match TRBD2. The CDR3 loop spans 17 amino acids. The junction had 7 bases not matched to a gene; V was cut back by 0 bases and J by 4 bases. In germline, CDR1 is SGHRS, CDR2 YFSETQ. CDR3 DNA sequence: TGCGCCAGCAGCTTGGGATCTAGCGGGGGGCTCCCAGATACGCAGTATTTT. Its translation: CASSLGSSGGLPDTQYF.

J is TRBJ1-1 and V is TRBV5-1, with D perhaps matching TRBD1 (5 bases). Trimming pared 6 bases from V and 3 bases from J, leaving 12 bases between. The CDR3 length is 13 residues. Germline assignment: CDR1 SGHRS and CDR2 YFSETQ. CDR3: CASKEGIDTEAFF. The CDR3 DNA sequence: TGCGCCAGCAAGGAGGGGATAGACACTGAAGCTTTCTTT.

This clonotype was counted ten times or more. V usage is TRBV24-1 and J usage is TRBJ2-3; 11 nucleotides agree with TRBD2. With 2 bases clipped from V and 1 base from J, the junction kept 1 base outside the gene matches. Germline V gene lookup returns CDR1 KGHDR and CDR2 SFDVKD. CDR3 length equals 16 residues. In nucleotides, the CDR3 is TGTGCCACCAGTGATTCGGGACTAGCGGGCACAGATACGCAGTATTTT. Its protein is CATSDSGLAGTDTQYF.

The V call is TRBV3-1, the J call TRBJ2-2, with 13 positions matching TRBD2. V was clipped by 2 bases and J by 5 bases; unmatched bases: 2. CDR1 is LGHDT, CDR2 YNNKEL, per germline (reference sequence). This CDR3 comprises 16 residues. The CDR3 bases are TGTGCCAGCAGCCAATGGGGACTAGCGGGGACCGGGGAGCTGTTTTTT. Translation: CASSQWGLAGTGELFF.